This TCR beta chain was sequenced for a study of blood T cells in healthy people across ages. This clonotype was detected only a few times. The CDR3 sequence is 14 residues long. The germline V gene has CDR1 LGHNA and CDR2 YSLEER. A second PCR, run for about 7 to 11 cycles, used a sample-barcoded 5' primer plus a J-beta primer mix. MiXCR, run by TCRdb on the 5' RACE reads, gives a single entry per CDR3 protein. Of hundreds of thousands of distinct CDR3 sequences in the sample, around 24% were seen once. These data are also associated with another study on T cells of mothers and their children.

What was sequenced was blood. V usage is TRBV4-3 and J usage is TRBJ2-3; 9 nucleotides align to TRBD2. The clonotype was recovered from a boy aged 5-17 years in good health. The CDR3 nucleotides read TGCGCTTCGTCGGTGGCGGGAGGGCGAGATACGCAGTATTTT. This codes for CASSVAGGRDTQYF.